The 30 T cell receptor beta chains below all came from one sample that was sequenced in a study of blood T cell repertoires in COVID-19 (dated by TCRdb to about 2020). Library generation was performed with the immunoSEQ multiplex PCR assay. TCRdb limited this immuneACCESS table to in-frame rearrangements with V and J called. A share of clones is missing; checked studies link under half to unresolved V genes, and the rest is unexplained. The sample table shows approximately 330,000 clones, and 85% to 90% are seen once. The top ten clones comprise less than 9.5% of the sample. Sequencing was performed on PBMCs or T cells enriched from blood (not recorded which). Receptors were obtained from a young woman who had recovered from COVID-19.

This chain links TRBV28 with TRBJ2-1, with 8 nucleotides matching TRBD2. Germline V CDR1 and CDR2: MDHEN, SYDVKM. This CDR3 spans 16 amino acids. Trimming took 3 bases from V and 8 from J; bases not matched to a gene: 12. CDR3 sequence (DNA): TGTGCCAGCAGTTTCGGAGTAGCGGGGTATTTGGATGAGCAGTTCTTC. It yields the protein CASSFGVAGYLDEQFF.

The chain is built from TRBV5-6 and TRBJ2-3; D is ambiguous. V was shortened by 2 bases and J by 5 bases, with 12 bases between the two germline ends. The length of the CDR3 is 14 residues. The germline V gene encodes CDR1 SGHDT and CDR2 YYEEEE. The CDR3 DNA follows: TGTGCCAGCAGCTTTCCCCCCTCCGGAGATACGCAGTATTTT. This codes for CASSFPPSGDTQYF.

This clone was found once. The chain employs TRBV10-3 and TRBJ1-6, with a possible D match to TRBD1 (6 bases). This CDR3 spans 16 amino acids. V was shortened by 0 bases and J by 5 bases, with 11 bases between the two germline ends. Germline V gene data show CDR1 as ENHRY and CDR2 as SYGVKD. CDR3 DNA sequence: TGTGCCATCAGTGAGTCGATCAGGGGCGATAATTCACCCCTCCACTTT. Its translation: CAISESIRGDNSPLHF.

V usage is TRBV6-2 or TRBV6-3 and J usage is TRBJ1-2; perhaps TRBD1 as D (6 bases). The V end lost 5 bases, the J end lost 5 bases, and 12 bases lay between the germline ends. CDR1 MNHEY and CDR2 SVGEGT come from the germline V gene. CDR3 length: 13 residues. The CDR3 is CASSGQLGYGYTF. The CDR3 DNA follows: TGTGCCAGCAGTGGACAGTTGGGGTATGGCTACACCTTC.

CDR3 protein: CASSTGVLTDTQYF. DNA for the CDR3: TGTGCCAGCAGTACAGGGGTACTCACAGATACGCAGTATTTT. V usage is TRBV27 and J usage is TRBJ2-3, with TRBD1 identical over 7 bases. The CDR3 has 14 residues. V dropped 5 bases and J dropped 2; count of bases not matched to a gene: 4. Germline V gene lookup returns CDR1 MNHEY and CDR2 SMNVEV (reference sequence).

The chain links TRBV11-3 to TRBJ2-1; 9 bases line up with TRBD2. The V segment lost 4 bases and the J segment 3 bases; nucleotides outside the gene matches: 7. Germline loops: CDR1 SGHNT, CDR2 YENEEA. The CDR3 runs to 16 residues. The CDR3 is CASSSVSGRGYNEQFF. The CDR3 bases are TGTGCCAGCAGCTCCGTTAGCGGGAGAGGCTACAATGAGCAGTTCTTC.

V is TRBV27 and J is TRBJ2-4; 8 nucleotides line up with TRBD1. The V segment lost 6 bases and the J segment 2 bases; nucleotides outside the gene matches: 9. CDR1 MNHEY and CDR2 SMNVEV come from the germline V gene (reference sequence). The CDR3 has 16 residues. In DNA form, the CDR3 reads TGTGCCAGCAGAGGGGACAGGTCGACCTCCAAAAACATTCAGTACTTC. This codes for CASRGDRSTSKNIQYF.

Remarks on this clone: Germline is not matched at one junction end, which may reflect a read error. J is TRBJ2-1 and V is TRBV4-1; TRBD2 matches at 12 bases. Germline V gene sequence: CDR1 MGHRA, CDR2 YSYEKL. This CDR3 is built from 17 residues. The chain's CDR3 is CVSSQALTSGSVYEQFF. The CDR3 DNA reads as TGCGTCAGCAGCCAAGCCCTGACTAGCGGGAGTGTGTATGAGCAGTTCTTC.

This clone occurred once. This chain uses TRBV27 with TRBJ2-1, with 8 nucleotides matching TRBD1. Trimming removed 2 bases from V and 14 bases from J; junction bases left unmatched: 5. The CDR3 spans 12 residues. Germline V gene data show CDR1 as MNHEY and CDR2 as SMNVEV (reference sequence). The CDR3 DNA reads TGTGCCAGCAGTTTACCAGGGGGCGAGAAGTTCTTC. Translation: CASSLPGGEKFF.

V is TRBV18 and J is TRBJ1-1, with TRBD1 as a possible D gene (5 bases). From germline, CDR1 is KGHSH and CDR2 LQKENI. The CDR3 loop spans 13 amino acids. V lost 1 base and J 5 bases, leaving 8 bases between the germline ends. Here the CDR3 reads CASSPLQGTEAFF. The CDR3, as DNA: TGTGCCAGCTCACCACTGCAGGGTACTGAAGCTTTCTTT.

J is TRBJ1-6 and V is TRBV19; TRBD1 aligns across 7 bases. J gave up 7 bases and V 3 bases, and 3 bases lay outside the gene matches. The CDR3 has 14 residues. Germline V gene lookup returns CDR1 LNHDA and CDR2 SQIVND (reference sequence). DNA of the CDR3: TGTGCCAGTAGTATCGGCAGGGGGAATTCACCCCTCCACTTT. Translation gives CASSIGRGNSPLHF.

This clone was seen just once. The rearrangement joins TRBV18 to TRBJ2-6; 10 bases fit TRBD1. This CDR3 spans 21 amino acids. Germline-derived CDR1 and CDR2 are KGHSH and LQKENI. Germline trimming cut 3 bases from V and 2 bases from J; bases unmatched to any gene: 16. The CDR3, as DNA: TGTGCCAGCTCACCGATCGGGACAGGGGTTTTAGGTGGTACTGGGGCCAACGTCCTGACTTTC. Translated: CASSPIGTGVLGGTGANVLTF.

The table lists this clone with a few counts. The genes are TRBV5-5 and TRBJ1-6; 7 bases align to TRBD1. The CDR3 loop spans 15 amino acids. Germline lookup yields CDR1 SGHKS and CDR2 YYEKEE (reference sequence). Losses at the gene ends were 4 bases for V and 10 bases for J; bases not matched to a gene: 11. The CDR3 here is CASSPTRQGGSPLHF. In nucleotides, the CDR3 is TGTGCCAGCAGCCCAACACGACAGGGTGGATCACCCCTCCACTTT.

This chain joins TRBV4-3 and TRBJ2-2, with 7 bases identical to TRBD1. Looked up from germline, CDR1 is LGHNA and CDR2 is YSLEER. CDR3 length: 16 amino acids. V trimming: 0 bases; J trimming: 3 bases; junction bases outside the gene matches: 4. This CDR3 reads CASSQERQGDTGELFF. CDR3 DNA: TGCGCCAGCAGCCAAGAGCGACAGGGAGACACCGGGGAGCTGTTTTTT.

The rearrangement uses TRBV30 and TRBJ2-1; D uncertain. Germline V gives CDR1 GTSNPN, CDR2 SVGIG (reference sequence). This CDR3 is built from 15 residues. V was clipped by 2 bases and J by 0 bases, with 11 bases between them. CDR3 coding DNA: TGTGCCTGGAGTCCACAGATTTACTCCTACAATGAGCAGTTCTTC. It is translated as CAWSPQIYSYNEQFF.

The rearrangement uses TRBV21-1 and TRBJ2-1; whether TRBD1, the table's D call, matches the DNA was not checked. TRBV21-1 is a documented pseudogene. CDR3 length: 13 residues. The CDR3 reads CCLNDREVQEQFF. CDR3 DNA sequence: TGTTGCCTAAATGACAGGGAGGTACAGGAGCAGTTCTTC.

The V gene is TRBV28, the J gene TRBJ2-7; 11 positions agree with TRBD2. The CDR3 consists of 15 residues. J was trimmed by 7 bases and V by 7 bases; bases with no gene match: 12. Looked up from germline, CDR1 is MDHEN and CDR2 is SYDVKM. CDR3 coding DNA: TGTGCCAGCAATCGGGTAATAGCGGGAGGGGGTGAGCAGTACTTC. It encodes CASNRVIAGGGEQYF.

This clone was seen only a few times. This chain joins TRBV9 and TRBJ1-6; 9 bases are shared with TRBD1. The trim removed 5 bases at V and 5 bases at J, leaving 5 bases unmatched. CDR3 length equals 15 residues. Looked up from germline, CDR1 is SGDLS and CDR2 is YYNGEE. For the CDR3, the DNA is TGTGCCAGCAGTCGTACAGGGGGCAATAATTCACCCCTCCACTTT. As protein: CASSRTGGNNSPLHF.

A single count supports this clone. The chain has TRBV28 and TRBJ1-4; D ambiguous. Per germline, CDR1 MDHEN and CDR2 SYDVKM. V was cut by 5 bases and J by 6 bases, with 19 bases left in between. The CDR3 is 16 amino acids. The CDR3 is CASSLPASNGDEKLFF. The CDR3 DNA reads as TGTGCCAGCAGTCTCCCCGCCTCGAACGGGGATGAAAAACTGTTTTTT.

The genes are TRBV7-9 and TRBJ2-5; weak D call: TRBD2 (5 bases). Trimming removed 3 bases from V and 0 bases from J, with 5 bases in between. The V gene's germline CDR1 is SEHNR and CDR2 FQNEAQ (reference sequence). This CDR3 contains 13 residues. The CDR3 DNA is TGTGCCAGCAGCTTGACTAACCAAGAGACCCAGTACTTC. Amino acid sequence: CASSLTNQETQYF.

The CDR3 region is CASSSPYGTSGINEQFF. The DNA of the CDR3 is TGCGCCAGCAGTTCACCATACGGGACTAGCGGGATCAATGAGCAGTTCTTC. V gene TRBV5-1 combines with J gene TRBJ2-1; 13 bases fit TRBD2. Germline V gene data show CDR1 as SGHRS and CDR2 as YFSETQ. There are 17 residues in the CDR3. V lost 5 bases to trimming and J lost 6 bases; unmatched junction nucleotides: 11.

This chain connects TRBV6-5 to TRBJ1-2; D unclear. Trimming took off 5 bases at V and 2 bases at J, with 12 bases between the two ends. The CDR3 has 14 amino acids. The V gene's germline CDR1 is MNHEY and CDR2 SVGAGI. Written as DNA, the CDR3 is TGTGCCAGCAGTCCCCGTAGGGAGAACTATGGCTACACCTTC. Protein product: CASSPRRENYGYTF.

The chain is built from TRBV5-1 and TRBJ1-6, with 9 bases lining up with TRBD1. Germline CDR1 and CDR2: SGHRS and YFSETQ. V lost 7 bases to trimming and J lost 7 bases; unmatched junction nucleotides: 9. CDR3 length equals 15 residues. CDR3 loop: CASSDGTGWNSPLHF. The CDR3 region has the DNA TGCGCCAGCTCAGACGGGACAGGGTGGAATTCACCCCTCCACTTT.

This chain uses TRBV2 with TRBJ1-2; possible D gene TRBD1, 6 bases. Germline V lookup: CDR1 SNHLY, CDR2 FYNNEI. This CDR3 has 14 amino acids. The germline V and J ends were trimmed by 5 bases and 0 bases, with 10 bases remaining between them. The DNA for the CDR3 is TGTGCCAGCAGTAAAAGGACAGCTAACTATGGCTACACCTTC. It translates to CASSKRTANYGYTF.

The chain links TRBV7-2 to TRBJ2-1, with D unresolved. The CDR3 sequence is 14 residues long. V was shortened by 6 bases and J by 2 bases, with 11 bases between the two germline ends. Germline CDR1 reads SGHTA; CDR2 reads FQGNSA. The CDR3 is CASRDVRAYNEQFF. Written as DNA, the CDR3 is TGTGCCAGCAGAGATGTACGGGCCTACAATGAGCAGTTCTTC.

The genes are TRBV18 and TRBJ2-7; 9 bases are shared with TRBD2. V shed 6 bases, J shed 6 bases, and the junction held 9 bases outside the gene matches. Germline CDR1 KGHSH, CDR2 LQKENI. This CDR3 is 14 amino acids long. CDR3 protein: CASSPTSGKTEQYF. The CDR3 bases are TGTGCCAGCTCGCCGACTAGCGGTAAAACCGAGCAGTACTTC.

V and J are TRBV7-9 and TRBJ1-5; perhaps TRBD1 as D (5 bases). The CDR3 loop spans 18 amino acids. Deletions cut 1 base from V and 2 bases from J, with 18 bases between. Germline CDR1 reads SEHNR; CDR2 reads FQNEAQ (reference sequence). The CDR3 region is CASSLEPPGLRGNQPQHF. The CDR3 nucleotides are TGTGCCAGCAGCTTAGAACCACCGGGACTCCGAGGCAATCAGCCCCAGCATTTT.

The chain joins TRBV6-5 to TRBJ1-2; 8 bases map to TRBD1. Trimming cost V 0 bases and J 4 bases; bases outside gene matches: 7. Germline-derived CDR1 and CDR2 are MNHEY and SVGAGI. The CDR3 is made up of 16 amino acids. The CDR3 here is CASSYSILTGAYGYTF. CDR3 DNA: TGTGCCAGCAGTTACTCTATATTGACAGGGGCCTATGGCTACACCTTC.

The sample holds one count of this clone. This chain's CDR3 is CASSMWTGVGDNQPQHF. For the CDR3, the DNA is TGTGCCAGTAGTATGTGGACAGGGGTCGGTGACAATCAGCCCCAGCATTTT. The chain links TRBV19 to TRBJ1-5, with 9 bases that match TRBD1. The germline gives CDR1 LNHDA, CDR2 SQIVND (reference sequence). V lost 3 bases to trimming and J lost 3 bases; unmatched junction nucleotides: 9. The CDR3 extends over 17 amino acids.

The chain is built from TRBV19 and TRBJ1-5, with D perhaps matching TRBD1 (6 bases). Germline-derived CDR1 and CDR2 are LNHDA and SQIVND (reference sequence). Between the trimmed V and J ends, which lost 8 bases and 0 bases, there was a span of 11 bases. The CDR3 has 14 residues. DNA for the CDR3: TGTGCCAGTCGAACAGGGATTAGCAATCAGCCCCAGCATTTT. As protein: CASRTGISNQPQHF.